This TCR beta chain is drawn from a study of T cells after yellow fever vaccination. In regard to this clonotype: Its target is unknown.

Study results and caveats: Most primary-vaccination clones recurred post-booster (just under 98% CD4, roughly 90% CD8).

V lost 5 bases, J lost 4 bases, and 11 bases lay in between. Germline V gene sequence: CDR1 MNHEY, CDR2 SVGAGI. This CDR3 region has 13 residues. Template switching with 5'RACE generated the TCR cDNA and added a universal primer site and UMIs. Via MiXCR, TCRdb re-called the 5' RACE reads, giving one row per CDR3 protein. The sample contains a few hundred thousand distinct CDR3 sequences, 18% of which appear only once. The genes are TRBV6-5 and TRBJ1-2, with D unclear. Sequenced material: PBMCs, taken before the yellow fever booster vaccination. This clonotype was obtained from a man aged 18 to 35 who received the YFV17D yellow fever vaccine. CDR3 sequence (DNA): TGTGCCAGCAGTGATCCCGAAACCTATGGCTACACCTTC. Translating gives CASSDPETYGYTF.